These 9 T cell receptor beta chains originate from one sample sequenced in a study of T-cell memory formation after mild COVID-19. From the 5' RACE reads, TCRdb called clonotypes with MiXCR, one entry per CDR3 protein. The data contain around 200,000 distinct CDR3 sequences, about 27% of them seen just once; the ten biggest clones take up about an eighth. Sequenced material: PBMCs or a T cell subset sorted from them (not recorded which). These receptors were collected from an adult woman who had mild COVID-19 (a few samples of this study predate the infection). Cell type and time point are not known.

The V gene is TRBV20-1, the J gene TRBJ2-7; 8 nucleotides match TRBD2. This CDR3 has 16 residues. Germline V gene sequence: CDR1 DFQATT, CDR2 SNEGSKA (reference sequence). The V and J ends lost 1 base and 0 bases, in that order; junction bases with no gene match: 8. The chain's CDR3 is CSARGGTGTSSYEQYF. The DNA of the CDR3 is TGCAGTGCTAGAGGAGGAACCGGGACTAGCTCCTACGAGCAGTACTTC.

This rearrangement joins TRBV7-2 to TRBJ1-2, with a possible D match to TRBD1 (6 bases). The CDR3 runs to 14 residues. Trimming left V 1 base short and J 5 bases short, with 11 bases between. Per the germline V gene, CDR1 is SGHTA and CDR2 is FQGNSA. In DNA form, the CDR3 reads TGTGCCAGCAGCTTAGGCAGCACAGGGTATGGCTACACCTTC. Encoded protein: CASSLGSTGYGYTF. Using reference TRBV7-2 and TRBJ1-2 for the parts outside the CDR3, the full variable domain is GAGVSQSPSNKVTEKGKDVELRCDPISGHTALYWYRQSLGQGLEFLIYFQGNSAPDKSGLPSDRFSAERTGGSVSTLTIQRTQQEDSAVYLCASSLGSTGYGYTFGSGTRLTVV.

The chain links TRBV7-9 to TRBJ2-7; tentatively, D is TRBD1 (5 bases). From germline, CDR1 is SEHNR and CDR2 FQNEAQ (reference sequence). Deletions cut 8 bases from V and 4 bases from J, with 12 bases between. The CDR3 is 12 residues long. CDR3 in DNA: TGTGCCAGCGCTGTGAAGGGGTACGAGCAGTACTTC. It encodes CASAVKGYEQYF. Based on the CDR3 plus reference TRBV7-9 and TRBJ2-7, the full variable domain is DTGVSQNPRHKITKRGQNVTFRCDPISEHNRLYWYRQTLGQGPEFLTYFQNEAQLEKSRLLSDRFSAERPKGSFSTLEIQRTEQGDSAMYLCASAVKGYEQYFGPGTRLTVT.

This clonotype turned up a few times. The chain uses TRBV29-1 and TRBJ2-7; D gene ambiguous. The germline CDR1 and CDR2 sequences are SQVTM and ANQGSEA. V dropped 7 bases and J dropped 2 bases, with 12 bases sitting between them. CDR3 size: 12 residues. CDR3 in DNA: TGCAGCGCCGAGGACCGAGCCTACGAGCAGTACTTC. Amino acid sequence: CSAEDRAYEQYF.

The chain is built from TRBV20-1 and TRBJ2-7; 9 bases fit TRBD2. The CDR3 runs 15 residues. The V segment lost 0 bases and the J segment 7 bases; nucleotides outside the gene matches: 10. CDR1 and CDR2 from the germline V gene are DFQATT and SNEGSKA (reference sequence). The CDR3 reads CSARDHLAGIEEQYF. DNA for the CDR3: TGCAGTGCTAGAGATCATCTAGCGGGGATCGAAGAGCAGTACTTC.

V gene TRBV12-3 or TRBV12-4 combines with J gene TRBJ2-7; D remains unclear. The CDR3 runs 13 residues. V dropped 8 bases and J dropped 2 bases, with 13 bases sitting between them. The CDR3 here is CASCLSATYEQYF. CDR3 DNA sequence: TGTGCCAGCTGCCTATCGGCCACCTACGAGCAGTACTTC.

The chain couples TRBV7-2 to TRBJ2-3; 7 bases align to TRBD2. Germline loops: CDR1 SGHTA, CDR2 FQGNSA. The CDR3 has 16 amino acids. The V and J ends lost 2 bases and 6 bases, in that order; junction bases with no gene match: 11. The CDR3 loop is CASSLTRGSGGDTQYF. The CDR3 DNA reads TGTGCCAGCAGCTTAACTCGCGGGAGTGGTGGGGATACGCAGTATTTT.

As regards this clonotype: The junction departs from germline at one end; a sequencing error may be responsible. CDR3 in DNA: TGTACCAGCAGCTACACCGATTCCCGATACGAGCAGTACTTC. The encoded protein is CTSSYTDSRYEQYF. The chain is built from TRBV13 and TRBJ2-7, with D unclear. In germline, CDR1 is PRHDT, CDR2 FYEKMQ (reference sequence). The CDR3 contains 14 residues.

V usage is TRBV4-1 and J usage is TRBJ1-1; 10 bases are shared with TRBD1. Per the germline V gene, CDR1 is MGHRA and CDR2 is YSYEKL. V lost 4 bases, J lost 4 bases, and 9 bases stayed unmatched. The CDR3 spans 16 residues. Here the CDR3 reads CASSLSWTGGGTEAFF. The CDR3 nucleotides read TGCGCCAGCAGCCTCTCCTGGACAGGGGGAGGCACTGAAGCTTTCTTT.